The present T cell receptor beta chain was sequenced within a study of CD8+CD57+ T cells in acquired aplastic anemia. Study details: Sorted CD4+ and CD8+ cells gave a mean 3.2 ug DNA, range 0.2 to 27.4 ug.

Broader study findings: About 30 CD8+ CDR3 sequences occurred in both the patients and the controls.

It was genomic DNA that served as the template for profiling TCR beta VDJ and CDR3. Using its own MiXCR run on the reads, TCRdb lists one record per CDR3 protein. The top ten clones hold around 45% of a sample with some 150,000 distinct CDR3 sequences, about 64% of them seen once. Patients chosen for sequencing had shown CD8+CD57+ cell expansion by flow cytometry. Severe acquired aplastic anemia was present in all patients. Blood came from patients not yet given any therapy. Germline-derived CDR1 and CDR2 are SGHTA and FQGNSA. The CDR3 consists of 15 residues. The junction had 12 bases not matched to a gene; V was cut back by 7 bases and J by 4 bases. Judged by abundance, this clonotype is medium-sized. What it recognizes is unknown.

This rearrangement joins TRBV7-2 to TRBJ2-7; the match to TRBD2 covers 8 bases. The clonotype comes from a human donor with aplastic anemia. Input material: sorted CD4+, CD8+, or CD8+CD57+ T cells (not recorded which) from PBMCs. DNA of the CDR3: TGTGCCAGCACCAACTACGGCGGCGGGAGGTACGAGCAGTACTTC. It is translated as CASTNYGGGRYEQYF.